This T cell receptor beta chain comes out of a study of blood T cell repertoires in COVID-19. Per the original data handling: Amplification of reference gene primers provided the estimated nucleated cell counts. TCRdb keeps only in-frame clones here, not all; method: immunoSEQ multiplex PCR. The V and J calls and clone size come from that table; D and trimming were worked out from the DNA. The sample carries approximately 40,000 clones, roughly 81% recorded once. The CDR3 consists of 16 residues. Unmatched junction bases numbered 8, after V lost 5 bases and J lost 3 bases. Germline CDR1 SGHAT, CDR2 FQNNGV.

The receptor comes from a human donor in a cohort sampled during active COVID-19. The sequenced sample consisted of peripheral blood. This rearrangement joins TRBV11-2 to TRBJ2-2; 8 bases agree with TRBD2. CDR3 region: CASSLKRGTHTGELFF. The CDR3, as DNA: TGTGCCAGCAGCCTCAAGCGGGGGACCCACACCGGGGAGCTGTTTTTT.